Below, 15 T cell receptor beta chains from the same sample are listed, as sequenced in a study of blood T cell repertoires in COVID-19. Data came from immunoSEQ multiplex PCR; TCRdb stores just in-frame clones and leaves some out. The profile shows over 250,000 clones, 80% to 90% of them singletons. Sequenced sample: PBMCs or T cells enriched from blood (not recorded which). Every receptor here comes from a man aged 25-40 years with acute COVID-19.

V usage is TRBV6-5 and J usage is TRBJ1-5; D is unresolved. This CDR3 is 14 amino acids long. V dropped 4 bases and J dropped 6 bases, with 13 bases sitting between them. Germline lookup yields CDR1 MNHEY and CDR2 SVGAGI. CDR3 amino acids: CASSLGREGQPQHF. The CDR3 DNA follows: TGTGCCAGCAGTTTGGGCCGGGAGGGTCAGCCCCAGCATTTT.

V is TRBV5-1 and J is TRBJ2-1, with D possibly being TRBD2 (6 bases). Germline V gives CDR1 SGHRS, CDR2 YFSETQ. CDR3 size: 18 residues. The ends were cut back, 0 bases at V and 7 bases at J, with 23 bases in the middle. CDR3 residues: CASSLEGLTGVGRNEQFF. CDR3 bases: TGCGCCAGCAGCTTGGAGGGCCTGACGGGGGTTGGACGAAATGAGCAGTTCTTC.

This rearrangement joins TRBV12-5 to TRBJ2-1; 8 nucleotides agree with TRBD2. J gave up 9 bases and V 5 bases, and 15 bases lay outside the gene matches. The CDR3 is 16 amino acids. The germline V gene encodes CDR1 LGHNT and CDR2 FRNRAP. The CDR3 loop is CASGAPQPGGRVEQFF. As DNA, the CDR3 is TGTGCTAGTGGTGCGCCCCAGCCGGGGGGGCGGGTTGAGCAGTTCTTC.

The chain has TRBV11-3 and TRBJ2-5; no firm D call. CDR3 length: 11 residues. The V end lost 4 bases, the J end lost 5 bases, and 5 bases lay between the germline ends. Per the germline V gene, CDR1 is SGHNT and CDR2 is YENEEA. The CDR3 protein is CASSSLETQYF. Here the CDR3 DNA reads TGTGCCAGCAGCTCGTTGGAGACCCAGTACTTC. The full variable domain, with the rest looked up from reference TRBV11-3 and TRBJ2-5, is EAGVVQSPRYKIIEKKQPVAFWCNPISGHNTLYWYLQNLGQGPELLIRYENEEAVDDSQLPKDRFSAERLKGVDSTLKIQPAELGDSAVYLCASSSLETQYFGPGTRLLVL.

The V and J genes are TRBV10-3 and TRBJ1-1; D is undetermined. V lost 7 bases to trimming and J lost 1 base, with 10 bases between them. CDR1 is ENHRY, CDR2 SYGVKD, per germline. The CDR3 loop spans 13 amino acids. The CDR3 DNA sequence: TGTGCCATCAATGGCCCCGAGAACACTGAAGCTTTCTTT. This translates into CAINGPENTEAFF.

The CDR3 DNA reads as TGTGCCAGAGCTCCGGGACAGACAAATTCACCCCTCCACTTT. This encodes CARAPGQTNSPLHF. The rearrangement links TRBV2 to TRBJ1-6; TRBD1 matches 7 bases. V was pared by 9 bases and J by 7 bases, with 9 bases of the junction left unmatched. Germline values: CDR1 SNHLY, CDR2 FYNNEI. This CDR3 region has 14 residues.

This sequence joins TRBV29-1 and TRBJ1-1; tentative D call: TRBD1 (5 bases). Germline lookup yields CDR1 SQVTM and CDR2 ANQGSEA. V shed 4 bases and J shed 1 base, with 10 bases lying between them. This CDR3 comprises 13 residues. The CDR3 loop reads CSVGRVGNTEAFF. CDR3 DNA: TGCAGCGTTGGCAGGGTCGGGAACACTGAAGCTTTCTTT.

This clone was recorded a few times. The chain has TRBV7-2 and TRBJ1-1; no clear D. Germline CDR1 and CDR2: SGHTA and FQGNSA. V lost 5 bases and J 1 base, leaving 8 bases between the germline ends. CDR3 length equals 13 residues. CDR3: CASSERGNTEAFF. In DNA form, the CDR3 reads TGTGCCAGCAGCGAGCGGGGGAACACTGAAGCTTTCTTT.

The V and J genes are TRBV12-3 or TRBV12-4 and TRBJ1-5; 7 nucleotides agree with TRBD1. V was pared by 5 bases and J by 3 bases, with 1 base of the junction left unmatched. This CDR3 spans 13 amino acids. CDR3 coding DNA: TGTGCCAGCAGTCAGGGGGACAATCAGCCCCAGCATTTT. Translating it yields CASSQGDNQPQHF.

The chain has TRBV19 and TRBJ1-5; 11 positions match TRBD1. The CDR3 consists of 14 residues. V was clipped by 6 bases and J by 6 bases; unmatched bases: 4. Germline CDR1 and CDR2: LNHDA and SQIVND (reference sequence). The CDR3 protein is CASSLGQGAQPQHF. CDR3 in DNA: TGTGCCAGTAGCCTAGGACAGGGGGCTCAGCCCCAGCATTTT.

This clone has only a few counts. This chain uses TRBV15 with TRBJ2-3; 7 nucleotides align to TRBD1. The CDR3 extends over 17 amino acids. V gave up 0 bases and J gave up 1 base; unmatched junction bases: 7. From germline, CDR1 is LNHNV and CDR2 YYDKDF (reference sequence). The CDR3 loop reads CATSRDPPGQGTDTQYF. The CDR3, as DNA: TGTGCCACCAGCAGAGATCCGCCCGGACAGGGCACAGATACGCAGTATTTT.

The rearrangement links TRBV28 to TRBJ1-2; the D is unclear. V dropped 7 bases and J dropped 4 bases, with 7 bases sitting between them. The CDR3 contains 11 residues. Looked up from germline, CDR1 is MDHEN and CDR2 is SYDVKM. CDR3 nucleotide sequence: TGTGCCAGCATAACCAGCTATGGCTACACCTTC. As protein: CASITSYGYTF.

In nucleotides, the CDR3 is TGTGCCAGCAGTGAAGCCCACGGGAACTATGGCTACACCTTC. Its protein product is CASSEAHGNYGYTF. The chain joins TRBV2 to TRBJ1-2; D gene uncertain. This CDR3 has 14 residues. Germline V gene sequence: CDR1 SNHLY, CDR2 FYNNEI. With 0 bases removed from V and 2 bases from J, the gap between germline ends came to 7 bases.

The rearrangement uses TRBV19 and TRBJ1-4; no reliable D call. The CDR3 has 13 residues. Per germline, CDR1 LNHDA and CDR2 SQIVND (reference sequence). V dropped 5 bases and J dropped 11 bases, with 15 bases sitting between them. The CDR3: CASSSNDGEKLFF. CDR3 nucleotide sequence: TGTGCCAGTAGTTCAAACGACGGGGAGAAACTGTTTTTT.

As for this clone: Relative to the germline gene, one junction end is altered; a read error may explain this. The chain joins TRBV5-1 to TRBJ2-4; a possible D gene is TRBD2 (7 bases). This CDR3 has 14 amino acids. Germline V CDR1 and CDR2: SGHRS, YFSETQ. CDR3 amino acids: CASSPGGPKNIQYF. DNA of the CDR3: TGTGCCAGCAGCCCCGGGGGGCCCAAAAACATTCAGTACTTC.